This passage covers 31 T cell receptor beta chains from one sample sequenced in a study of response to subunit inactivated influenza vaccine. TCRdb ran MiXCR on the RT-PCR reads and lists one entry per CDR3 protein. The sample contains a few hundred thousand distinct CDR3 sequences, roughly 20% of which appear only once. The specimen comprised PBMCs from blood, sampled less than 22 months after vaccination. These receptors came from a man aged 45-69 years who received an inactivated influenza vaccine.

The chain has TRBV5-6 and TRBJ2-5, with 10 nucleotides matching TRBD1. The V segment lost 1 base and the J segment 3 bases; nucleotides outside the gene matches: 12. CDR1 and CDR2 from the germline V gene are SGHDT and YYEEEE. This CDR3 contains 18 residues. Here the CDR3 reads CASSLFGDRGLQEETQYF. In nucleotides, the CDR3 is TGTGCCAGCAGCTTGTTTGGGGACAGGGGCCTTCAGGAAGAGACCCAGTACTTC.

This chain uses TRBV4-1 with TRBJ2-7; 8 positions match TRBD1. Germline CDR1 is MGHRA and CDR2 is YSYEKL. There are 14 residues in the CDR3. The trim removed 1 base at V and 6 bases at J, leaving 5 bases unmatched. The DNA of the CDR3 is TGCGCCAGCAGCCAAGGGACAGGGCCGGGCGAGCAGTACTTC. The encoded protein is CASSQGTGPGEQYF.

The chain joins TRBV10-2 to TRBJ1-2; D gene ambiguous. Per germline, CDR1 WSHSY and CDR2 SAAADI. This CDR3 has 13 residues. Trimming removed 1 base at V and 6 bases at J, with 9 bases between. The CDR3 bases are TGCGCCAGCAGTGAGTTACTCTCGGATGGCTACACCTTC. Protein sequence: CASSELLSDGYTF.

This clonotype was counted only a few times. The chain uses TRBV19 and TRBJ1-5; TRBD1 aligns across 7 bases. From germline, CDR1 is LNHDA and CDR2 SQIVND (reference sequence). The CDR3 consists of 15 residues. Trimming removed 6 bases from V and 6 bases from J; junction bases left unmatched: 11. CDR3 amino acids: CASREGALIGQPQHF. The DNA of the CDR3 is TGTGCCAGTAGGGAGGGGGCGCTTATCGGTCAGCCCCAGCATTTT.

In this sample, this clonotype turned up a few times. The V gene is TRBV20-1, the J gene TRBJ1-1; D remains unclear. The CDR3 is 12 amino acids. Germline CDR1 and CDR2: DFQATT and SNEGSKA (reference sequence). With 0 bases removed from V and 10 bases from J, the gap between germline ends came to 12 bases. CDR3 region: CSARDARQAAFF. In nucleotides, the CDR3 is TGCAGTGCTAGAGACGCACGACAAGCAGCTTTCTTT.

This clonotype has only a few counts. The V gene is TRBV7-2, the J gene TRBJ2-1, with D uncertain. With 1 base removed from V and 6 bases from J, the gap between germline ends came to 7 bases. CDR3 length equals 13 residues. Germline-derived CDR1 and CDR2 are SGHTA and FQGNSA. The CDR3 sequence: CASSLVQPNEQFF. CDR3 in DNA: TGTGCCAGCAGCTTAGTACAGCCCAATGAGCAGTTCTTC.

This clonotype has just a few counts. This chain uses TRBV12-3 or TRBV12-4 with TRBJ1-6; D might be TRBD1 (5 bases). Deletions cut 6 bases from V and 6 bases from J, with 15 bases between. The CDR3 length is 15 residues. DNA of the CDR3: TGTGCCAGCAGGGTAGGGGCTGTAGGTAATTCACCCCTCCACTTT. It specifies CASRVGAVGNSPLHF.

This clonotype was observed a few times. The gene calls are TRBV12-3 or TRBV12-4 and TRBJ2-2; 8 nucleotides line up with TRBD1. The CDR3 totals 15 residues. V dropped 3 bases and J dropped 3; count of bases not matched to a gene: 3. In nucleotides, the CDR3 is TGTGCCAGCAGTTTGGACAGGGACTACACCGGGGAGCTGTTTTTT. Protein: CASSLDRDYTGELFF.

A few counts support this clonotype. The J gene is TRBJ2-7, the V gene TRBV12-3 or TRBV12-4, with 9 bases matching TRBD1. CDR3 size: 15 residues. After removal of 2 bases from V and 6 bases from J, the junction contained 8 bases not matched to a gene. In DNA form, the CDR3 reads TGTGCCAGCAGTTTATTGGGACAGGGATTTGCCGAGCAGTACTTC. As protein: CASSLLGQGFAEQYF.

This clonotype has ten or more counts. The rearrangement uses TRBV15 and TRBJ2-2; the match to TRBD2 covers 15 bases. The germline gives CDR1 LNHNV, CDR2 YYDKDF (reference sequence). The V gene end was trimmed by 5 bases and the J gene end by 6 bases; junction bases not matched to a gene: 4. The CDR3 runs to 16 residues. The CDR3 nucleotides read TGTGCCACCAGCTGGGGACTAGCGGGAGGTGCCGGGGAGCTGTTTTTT. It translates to CATSWGLAGGAGELFF.

CDR3 residues: CASTPGASAYNEQFF. CDR3 nucleotides: TGTGCCAGCACCCCGGGCGCTTCGGCCTACAATGAGCAGTTCTTC. V is TRBV27 and J is TRBJ2-1; no clear D gene. Per germline, CDR1 MNHEY and CDR2 SMNVEV (reference sequence). The length of the CDR3 is 15 residues. Trimming removed 7 bases from V and 2 bases from J, with 15 bases in between.

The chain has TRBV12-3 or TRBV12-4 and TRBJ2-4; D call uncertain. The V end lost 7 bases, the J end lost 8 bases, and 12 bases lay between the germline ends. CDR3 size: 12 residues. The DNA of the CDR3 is TGTGCCAGCACCGATCATCGAGACATTCAGTACTTC. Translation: CASTDHRDIQYF.

The CDR3 nucleotides are TGTGCCAGCAGCCAATCTTCTTATGGGAGTTCACCCCTCCACTTT. Translating it yields CASSQSSYGSSPLHF. The chain links TRBV4-2 to TRBJ1-6; no firm D call. The CDR3 is made up of 15 amino acids. The germline V gene has CDR1 LGHNA and CDR2 YNFKEQ. V was clipped by 2 bases and J by 9 bases, with 14 bases between them.

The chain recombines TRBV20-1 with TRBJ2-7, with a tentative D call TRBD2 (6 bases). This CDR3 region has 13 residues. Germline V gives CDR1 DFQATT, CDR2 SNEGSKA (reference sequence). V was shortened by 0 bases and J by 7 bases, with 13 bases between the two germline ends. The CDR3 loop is CSARDSGNREQYF. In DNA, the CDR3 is TGCAGTGCTAGAGATAGCGGCAACAGGGAGCAGTACTTC.

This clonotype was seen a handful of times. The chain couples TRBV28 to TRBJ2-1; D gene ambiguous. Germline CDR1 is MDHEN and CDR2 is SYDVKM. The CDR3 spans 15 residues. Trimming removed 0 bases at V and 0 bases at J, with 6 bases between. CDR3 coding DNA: TGTGCCAGCAGTTTATGGAGAAGCTCCTACAATGAGCAGTTCTTC. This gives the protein CASSLWRSSYNEQFF.

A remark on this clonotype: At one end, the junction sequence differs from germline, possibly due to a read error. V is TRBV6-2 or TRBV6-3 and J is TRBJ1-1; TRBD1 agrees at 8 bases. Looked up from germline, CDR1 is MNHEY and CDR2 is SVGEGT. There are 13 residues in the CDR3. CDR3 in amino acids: CASSYLTGAEVFF. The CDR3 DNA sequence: TGTGCCAGCAGTTACTTGACAGGGGCTGAAGTTTTCTTT.

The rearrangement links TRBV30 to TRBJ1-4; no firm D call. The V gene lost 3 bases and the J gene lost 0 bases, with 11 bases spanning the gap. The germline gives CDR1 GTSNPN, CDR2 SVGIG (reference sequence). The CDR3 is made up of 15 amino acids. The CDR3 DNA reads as TGTGCCTGGAGACCAGGCCACTCAACTAATGAAAAACTGTTTTTT. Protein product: CAWRPGHSTNEKLFF.

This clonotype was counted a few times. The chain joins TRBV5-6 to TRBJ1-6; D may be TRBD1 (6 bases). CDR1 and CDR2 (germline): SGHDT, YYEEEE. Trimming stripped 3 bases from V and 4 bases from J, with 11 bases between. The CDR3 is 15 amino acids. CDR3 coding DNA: TGTGCCAGCAGCTACACCGGGACATATAATTCACCCCTCCACTTT. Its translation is CASSYTGTYNSPLHF.

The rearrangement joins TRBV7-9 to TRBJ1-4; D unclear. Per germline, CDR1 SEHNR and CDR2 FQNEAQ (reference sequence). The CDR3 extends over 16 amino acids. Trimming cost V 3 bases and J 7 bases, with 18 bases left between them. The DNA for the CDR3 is TGTGCCAGCAGCTTCTCATCGGGGTCTTTCGGTGAAAAACTGTTTTTT. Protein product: CASSFSSGSFGEKLFF.

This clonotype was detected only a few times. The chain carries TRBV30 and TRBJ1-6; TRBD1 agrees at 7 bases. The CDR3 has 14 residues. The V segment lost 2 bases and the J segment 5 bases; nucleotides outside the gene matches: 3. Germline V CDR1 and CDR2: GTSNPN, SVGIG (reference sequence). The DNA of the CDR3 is TGTGCCTGGAGTCTGACAGGGAATAATTCACCCCTCCACTTT. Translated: CAWSLTGNNSPLHF.

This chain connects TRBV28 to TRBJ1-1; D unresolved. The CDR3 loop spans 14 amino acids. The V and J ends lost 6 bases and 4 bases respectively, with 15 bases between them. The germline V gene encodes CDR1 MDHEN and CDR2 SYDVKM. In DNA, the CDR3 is TGTGCCAGCAGCCCACAGTCTATGGGCACTGAAGCTTTCTTT. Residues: CASSPQSMGTEAFF. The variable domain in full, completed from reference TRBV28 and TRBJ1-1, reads DVKVTQSSRYLVKRTGEKVFLECVQDMDHENMFWYRQDPGLGLRLIYFSYDVKMKEKGDIPEGYSVSREKKERFSLILESASTNQTSMYLCASSPQSMGTEAFFGQGTRLTVV.

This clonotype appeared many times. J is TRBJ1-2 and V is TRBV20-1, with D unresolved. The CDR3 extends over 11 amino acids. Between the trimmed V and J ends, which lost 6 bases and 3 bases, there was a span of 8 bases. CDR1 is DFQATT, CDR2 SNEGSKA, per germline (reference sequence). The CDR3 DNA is TGCAGTGCCCCGCGCGACTATGGCTACACCTTC. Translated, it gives CSAPRDYGYTF.

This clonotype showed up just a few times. The DNA of the CDR3 is TGTGCCAGCTTCAGCGGACCTACGAGGAATGAGCAGTTCTTC. Its translation: CASFSGPTRNEQFF. The chain links TRBV12-3 or TRBV12-4 to TRBJ2-1; D is perhaps TRBD2 (5 bases). Trimming removed 8 bases from V and 7 bases from J, with 18 bases in between. This CDR3 has 14 amino acids.

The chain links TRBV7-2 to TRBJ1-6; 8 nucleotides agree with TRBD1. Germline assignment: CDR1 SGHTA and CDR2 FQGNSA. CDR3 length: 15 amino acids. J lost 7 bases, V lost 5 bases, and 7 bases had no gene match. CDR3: CASSPRTGWNSPLHF. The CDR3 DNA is TGTGCCAGCAGCCCCCGGACAGGGTGGAATTCACCCCTCCACTTT.

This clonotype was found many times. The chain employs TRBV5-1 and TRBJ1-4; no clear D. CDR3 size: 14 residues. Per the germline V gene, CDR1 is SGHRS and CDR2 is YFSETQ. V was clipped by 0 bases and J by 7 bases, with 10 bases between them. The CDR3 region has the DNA TGCGCCAGCAGCTTGGACAGCGGATTTGAAAAACTGTTTTTT. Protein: CASSLDSGFEKLFF.

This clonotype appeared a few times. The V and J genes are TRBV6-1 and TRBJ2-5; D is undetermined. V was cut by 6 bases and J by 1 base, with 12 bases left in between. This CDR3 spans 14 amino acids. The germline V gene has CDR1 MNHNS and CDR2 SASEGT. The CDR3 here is CASRKGLLQETQYF. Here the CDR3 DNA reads TGTGCCAGCAGAAAAGGGTTGCTCCAAGAGACCCAGTACTTC.

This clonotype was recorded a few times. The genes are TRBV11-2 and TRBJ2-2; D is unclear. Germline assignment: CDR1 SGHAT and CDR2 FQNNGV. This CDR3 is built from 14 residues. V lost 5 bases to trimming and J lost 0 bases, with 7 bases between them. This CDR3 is CASSLQPNTGELFF. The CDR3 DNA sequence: TGTGCCAGCAGCCTCCAGCCGAACACCGGGGAGCTGTTTTTT.

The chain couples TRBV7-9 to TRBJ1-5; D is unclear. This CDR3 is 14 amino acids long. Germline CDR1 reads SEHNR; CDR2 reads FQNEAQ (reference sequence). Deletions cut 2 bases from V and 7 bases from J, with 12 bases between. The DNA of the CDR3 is TGTGCCAGCAGCTTATCCGCAATAGGCCAGCCCCAGCATTTT. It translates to CASSLSAIGQPQHF.

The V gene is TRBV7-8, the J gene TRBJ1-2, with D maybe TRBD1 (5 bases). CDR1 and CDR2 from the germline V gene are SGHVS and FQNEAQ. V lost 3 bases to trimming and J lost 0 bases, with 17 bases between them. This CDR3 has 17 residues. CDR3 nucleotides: TGTGCCAGCAGCTTGGGGTTGGGGCAGGGTGCTAACTATGGCTACACCTTC. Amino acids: CASSLGLGQGANYGYTF.

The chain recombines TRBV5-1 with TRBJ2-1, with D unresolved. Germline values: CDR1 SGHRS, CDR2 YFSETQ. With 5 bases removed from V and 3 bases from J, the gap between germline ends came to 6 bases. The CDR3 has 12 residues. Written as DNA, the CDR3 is TGCGCCAGCAGAGTAAGCTACAATGAGCAGTTCTTC. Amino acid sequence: CASRVSYNEQFF.

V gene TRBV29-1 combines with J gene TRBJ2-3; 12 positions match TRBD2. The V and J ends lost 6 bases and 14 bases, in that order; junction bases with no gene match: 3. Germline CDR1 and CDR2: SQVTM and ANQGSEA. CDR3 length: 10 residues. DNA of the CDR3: TGCAGCGTCCAGGGACTAGCGGGGTATTTT. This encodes CSVQGLAGYF.